The sequence of this T cell receptor beta chain was determined in a study of T cell repertoires in cytomegalovirus infection. The wider study: It can be stated that public TCR beta signatures indicated CMV infection as well as a matching HLA type.

V gave up 3 bases and J gave up 1 base, with 16 bases separating them. The CDR3 is 16 residues long. In germline, CDR1 is SNHLY, CDR2 FYNNEI. TCRdb reprocessed the reads via MiXCR and lists one record per CDR3 protein. This sample has approximately 590,000 distinct CDR3 sequences, with roughly 43% found just once. With regard to this clonotype: The antigen is undetermined.

Study observations and caveats: The cumulative frequency of public TCR beta families distinguished individuals who carried CMV together with the relevant HLA. Ex vivo, HLA-C-restricted CMV-specific TCR beta clonotypes prevailed over the rest of the response.

The chain links TRBV2 to TRBJ2-7, with D possibly being TRBD1 or TRBD2 (7 bases each). The source is a human donor in good health (CMV status not recorded). Some clones in this sample may be carry-over from other donors' samples. Specimen: cultured PBMCs, collected from culture after CMV antigen stimulation. This CDR3 is CASSDSAGDSSYEQYF. In DNA form, the CDR3 reads TGTGCCAGCAGTGATTCTGCGGGGGACAGTTCCTACGAGCAGTACTTC.